Sequencing of this T cell receptor (beta chain) was carried out in a study of cytomegalovirus exposure and HLA in healthy donors. Study findings and constraints: DRB1 showed the most TCR associations and HLA-C the fewest in a later analysis, as rates varied by HLA locus. With later analysis, a missense DCLRE1C variant became linked to TCR beta V- and J-gene trimming.

To note about this clone: Its antigen is unidentified.

Use of 60 Vbeta and 13 Jbeta primers characterized the PCR. TCRdb's copy holds only in-frame clones and misses some; the assay was immunoSEQ multiplex PCR. The repertoire holds around 150,000 clones, with under 80% as singletons. The germline gives CDR1 GTSNPN, CDR2 SVGIG (reference sequence). J lost 1 base, V lost 2 bases, and 3 bases had no gene match. The length of the CDR3 is 14 residues. Sequenced material: PBMCs. The receptor comes from a man in his forties in good health and CMV-seronegative. This chain connects TRBV30 to TRBJ1-1; 8 bases are shared with TRBD1. The chain's CDR3 is CAWSPGTGNTEAFF. CDR3 nucleotide sequence: TGTGCCTGGAGTCCCGGGACAGGGAACACTGAAGCTTTCTTT.